This TCR beta chain was retrieved from a study of OX40 agonist ivuxolimab in advanced cancers. With regard to the full study: The costimulatory receptor OX40 (CD134) was targeted by ivuxolimab, a fully human IgG2 agonistic monoclonal antibody. Intravenous ivuxolimab was administered to patients every 2 weeks at six dose levels: 0.01, 0.1, 0.3, 1.5, 3 and 10 mg/kg. Among the approximately 50 dose-escalation patients, some 20 had hepatocellular carcinoma, roughly 15 melanoma, 9 renal cell carcinoma and 9 head and neck cancer. A male proportion of 75% to 85% and a mean age of about 60 years, ranging from 23 to 79, were recorded for the dose-escalation cohort. Patients were allowed to have had prior anti-PD-1, anti-PD-L1 or anti-CTLA-4 therapy, and approximately 40% of the dose-escalation patients had previously received checkpoint inhibitors. Three dose-escalation patients achieved partial responses, one with hepatocellular carcinoma and two with cutaneous melanoma. The purpose of peripheral TCRbeta sequencing was to test whether ivuxolimab changed TCR sequence diversity and led to clonal T-cell expansion. The paper covers the monotherapy dose-escalation part of the phase I ivuxolimab trial, which included N ≈ 54 patients. Findings and caveats that apply to the study as a whole: On average, CD8+ T cells showed more expanded clones than CD4+ T cells after ivuxolimab. At doses of 0.1 to 3.0 mg/kg, clonal expansion of both CD4+ and CD8+ T cells in blood was seen between baseline and week 6. In the 0.1-3.0 mg/kg groups, partial responders had among the lowest normalized peripheral clonal expansion, particularly in CD8+ T cells. Low levels of normalized T-cell clonal expansion were also seen in some nonresponding patients. The antigen specificity of the peripheral T cells that underwent clonal expansion was not determined.

To sequence the TCRbeta CDR3 region, genomic DNA was isolated from the sorted cells. The immunoSEQ Assay was used to sequence the TCRbeta CDR3 regions. This immuneACCESS table, as held by TCRdb, lists in-frame sequences with V and J called but not all clones. Of the missing ones, under half trace to an unresolved V gene in checked studies; the others have no known cause. The sample table shows tens of thousands of clones, and 94% are seen once. The top ten hold around 21% of the sample. As for this clone: The antigen this receptor binds is unknown. No base qualities exist here, and no much larger clone lies one base off it.

The trial excluded patients who had a history of autoimmune disease or who were on systemic immunosuppression. Peripheral blood for TCR sequencing was drawn from every dose cohort at baseline, at cycle 4 day 1 and at cycle 7 day 1. Samples were obtained from an open-label, multicenter, first-in-human phase I dose-escalation trial of ivuxolimab. The trial enrolled adults with locally advanced or metastatic head and neck squamous cell, hepatocellular, melanoma or renal cell carcinoma. Before TCR sequencing, CD4+ T cells and CD8+ T cells from peripheral blood were sorted into separate populations. The CDR3 runs 15 residues from the cysteine to the phenylalanine. Just the 45-base CDR3 DNA is kept, in frame starting at base 1. The CDR1 and CDR2 encoded by the germline V gene (reference sequence) are MNHEY and SMNVEV. Ends trimmed: V by 3 bases, J by 2 bases; bases unmatched to a gene: 3.

The receptor chain draws on TRBV27 and TRBJ2-5; 10 central nucleotides agree with TRBD2. This sequence was found in an adult with an advanced solid tumor such as melanoma, head and neck, liver or kidney cancer. The sequenced sample was CD4+ or CD8+ T cells sorted from blood, obtained in a trial of the OX40 agonist ivuxolimab. The CDR3 region has the sequence CASSFSGGTQETQYF. The DNA reads TGTGCCAGCAGTTTTAGCGGGGGGACTCAAGAGACCCAGTACTTC.